Listed here are 7 T cell receptor beta chains from one sample, sequenced in a study of post-analysis software for immune sequencing data. Study results and caveats: Several TRBV segments (TRBV5-6, TRBV5-1 and TRBV20-1 among them) occurred more frequently in patients than in controls.

Their antigen targets remain unknown. Every TCR beta cDNA library bore unique molecular identifiers. TCRdb recomputed calls from the PCR reads with MiXCR, one row per CDR3 protein. The sample includes hundreds of thousands of distinct CDR3 sequences, about 27% of them seen just once. The sequencing input was blood. The source of these receptors is a girl aged 5-17 years with multiple sclerosis.

The V gene is TRBV6-1, the J gene TRBJ1-4; D gene unclear. From germline, CDR1 is MNHNS and CDR2 SASEGT. V was clipped by 3 bases and J by 8 bases, with 16 bases between them. CDR3 length: 15 residues. CDR3 nucleotide sequence: TGTGCCAGCAGTGATGCTAACACGAAAGCGGAAAAACTGTTTTTT. Protein: CASSDANTKAEKLFF.

This clonotype was detected a few times. The rearrangement joins TRBV9 to TRBJ2-1, with 8 nucleotides matching TRBD1. In germline, CDR1 is SGDLS, CDR2 YYNGEE. The length of the CDR3 is 15 residues. Germline trimming cut 6 bases from V and 7 bases from J; bases unmatched to any gene: 12. DNA of the CDR3: TGTGCCAGCATGGTGCCGGACAGGGTCATTAATGAGCAGTTCTTC. Residues: CASMVPDRVINEQFF.

The J gene is TRBJ2-6, the V gene TRBV4-3, with D unclear. Germline V gene sequence: CDR1 LGHNA, CDR2 YSLEER. This CDR3 contains 17 residues. V lost 0 bases, J lost 2 bases, and 11 bases lay in between. In DNA form, the CDR3 reads TGCGCCAGCAGCCAAGATCACTGGGTCACTGGGGCCAACGTCCTGACTTTC. This codes for CASSQDHWVTGANVLTF.

This rearrangement joins TRBV4-3 to TRBJ2-3; 7 positions match TRBD2. Germline-derived CDR1 and CDR2 are LGHNA and YSLEER. The J segment lost 8 bases and the V segment lost 0 bases, leaving 14 bases of the junction unmatched. The CDR3 covers 17 residues. CDR3 loop: CASSQDATRGSTGTQYF. The CDR3 DNA is TGCGCCAGCAGCCAAGACGCGACCCGCGGGAGTACTGGTACGCAGTATTTT.

The chain carries TRBV20-1 and TRBJ1-4; D uncertain. The ends were cut back, 0 bases at V and 6 bases at J, with 14 bases in the middle. Germline V gene sequence: CDR1 DFQATT, CDR2 SNEGSKA (reference sequence). The CDR3 consists of 15 residues. The CDR3 DNA sequence: TGCAGTGCTAGAGAGGGGTTTTGGGGAGATGAAAAACTGTTTTTT. Encoded protein: CSAREGFWGDEKLFF.

This clonotype was detected many times. The genes are TRBV7-2 and TRBJ2-3; tentatively, D is TRBD1 or TRBD2 (5 bases each). The germline gives CDR1 SGHTA, CDR2 FQGNSA. Trimming removed 3 bases at V and 2 bases at J, with 15 bases between. This CDR3 region has 16 residues. CDR3 in DNA: TGTGCCAGCAGCTTCTCCGGGACCGGAATCACAGATACGCAGTATTTT. Its translation is CASSFSGTGITDTQYF. The complete variable domain, with remaining parts taken from reference TRBV7-2 and TRBJ2-3, reads GAGVSQSPSNKVTEKGKDVELRCDPISGHTALYWYRQSLGQGLEFLIYFQGNSAPDKSGLPSDRFSAERTGGSVSTLTIQRTQQEDSAVYLCASSFSGTGITDTQYFGPGTRLTVL.

The V call is TRBV10-3, the J call TRBJ1-5, with D uncertain. Germline CDR1 reads ENHRY; CDR2 reads SYGVKD. This CDR3 has 15 amino acids. With 3 bases removed from V and 0 bases from J, the gap between germline ends came to 9 bases. The CDR3 DNA reads as TGTGCCATCAGTGATGGCAGTTCTAGCAATCAGCCCCAGCATTTT. Encoded protein: CAISDGSSSNQPQHF.